This passage covers 10 T cell receptor beta chains from one sample sequenced in a study of blood T cell repertoires in COVID-19. This table comes from immunoSEQ multiplex PCR, and its TCRdb copy is limited to in-frame clones, with some not included. The profile shows approximately 220,000 clones, approximately 80% of them singletons. The sequenced material came from peripheral blood. Receptors were obtained from a woman of 80 years or more with acute or convalescent COVID-19.

The chain employs TRBV14 and TRBJ1-6, with D perhaps TRBD1 (5 bases). The CDR3 contains 15 residues. Germline CDR1 reads SGHDN; CDR2 reads FVKESK. The ends were cut back, 1 base at V and 6 bases at J, with 10 bases in the middle. The CDR3 DNA reads TGTGCCAGCAGCCAAGGACAGTTCTTTAATTCACCCCTCCACTTT. This encodes CASSQGQFFNSPLHF.

The chain couples TRBV18 to TRBJ2-7; 9 bases fit TRBD2. J was trimmed by 5 bases and V by 3 bases; bases with no gene match: 5. Per germline, CDR1 KGHSH and CDR2 LQKENI. The CDR3 runs to 14 residues. The CDR3 nucleotides read TGTGCCAGCTCACCCACCGGGACTAGCCACGAGCAGTACTTC. This codes for CASSPTGTSHEQYF.

The chain employs TRBV19 and TRBJ2-2; weak D call: TRBD2 (6 bases). This CDR3 has 16 residues. V was cut by 6 bases and J by 2 bases, with 16 bases left in between. Germline lookup yields CDR1 LNHDA and CDR2 SQIVND (reference sequence). In DNA, the CDR3 is TGTGCCAGTAGGGGGAGGTCGCGGGGAAACACCGGGGAGCTGTTTTTT. Translation: CASRGRSRGNTGELFF.

This clone was observed a handful of times. The chain uses TRBV27 and TRBJ2-7; possibly TRBD1 for D (5 bases). V dropped 0 bases and J dropped 2 bases, with 11 bases sitting between them. The CDR3 runs to 15 residues. The germline CDR1 and CDR2 sequences are MNHEY and SMNVEV (reference sequence). CDR3 sequence reads: CASSLSQGGTYEQYF. The CDR3 DNA reads TGTGCCAGCAGTTTATCCCAGGGTGGGACCTACGAGCAGTACTTC.

This chain connects TRBV4-2 to TRBJ2-6, with 10 bases lining up with TRBD1. CDR1 is LGHNA, CDR2 YNFKEQ, per germline. CDR3 length: 18 amino acids. V was clipped by 3 bases and J by 2 bases; unmatched bases: 7. The CDR3 nucleotides read TGTGCCAGCAGCCATGGCTCGGGGACAGGGGCTGGGGCCAACGTCCTGACTTTC. Translation: CASSHGSGTGAGANVLTF.

The chain combines TRBV24-1 with TRBJ2-7; tentative D call: TRBD1 (6 bases). This CDR3 contains 13 residues. Germline V gene sequence: CDR1 KGHDR, CDR2 SFDVKD. V was clipped by 5 bases and J by 6 bases, with 13 bases between them. The DNA of the CDR3 is TGTGCCACCAGTGCAAGGGGGTGGAGCGAGCAGTACTTC. Translated, it gives CATSARGWSEQYF.

J is TRBJ2-7 and V is TRBV28; maybe TRBD2 (6 bases). V was trimmed by 9 bases and J by 0 bases, leaving 18 bases between them. The germline V gene encodes CDR1 MDHEN and CDR2 SYDVKM. The CDR3 has 15 amino acids. The chain's CDR3 is CASSRGGSSSYEQYF. The CDR3 DNA is TGTGCCAGTTCCCGCGGAGGGTCAAGCTCCTACGAGCAGTACTTC. Looking up the rest from reference TRBV28 and TRBJ2-7 gives the full variable domain: DVKVTQSSRYLVKRTGEKVFLECVQDMDHENMFWYRQDPGLGLRLIYFSYDVKMKEKGDIPEGYSVSREKKERFSLILESASTNQTSMYLCASSRGGSSSYEQYFGPGTRLTVT.

The rearrangement links TRBV15 to TRBJ2-3, with 8 bases aligning to TRBD2. V shed 0 bases, J shed 15 bases, and the junction held 11 bases outside the gene matches. Germline-derived CDR1 and CDR2 are LNHNV and YYDKDF (reference sequence). CDR3 length: 14 residues. The CDR3 sequence is CATSRDREGSSEYF. Written as DNA, the CDR3 is TGTGCCACCAGCAGAGATCGGGAGGGGTCAAGTGAATATTTT.

The CDR3 sequence is CASSEAWGVRAFF. In nucleotides, the CDR3 is TGTGCCAGCAGTGAAGCATGGGGGGTACGAGCTTTCTTT. The chain links TRBV2 to TRBJ1-1, with TRBD1 as a possible D gene (5 bases). V lost 0 bases, J lost 10 bases, and 12 bases lay in between. This CDR3 is built from 13 residues. Germline CDR1 SNHLY, CDR2 FYNNEI.

This clone has a handful of counts. The CDR3 DNA reads TGTGCCACCAGTGATCGGGCGGGGTTCTCTGGGGCCAACGTCCTGACTTTC. Translation: CATSDRAGFSGANVLTF. V and J are TRBV24-1 and TRBJ2-6; TRBD2 is a possible D gene (6 bases). The V gene lost 3 bases and the J gene lost 0 bases, with 11 bases spanning the gap. This CDR3 comprises 17 residues. CDR1 is KGHDR and CDR2 is SFDVKD in the germline V gene.